The rows below give T cell receptor beta chains drawn from one sample of a study of T-cell memory formation after mild COVID-19. TCRdb processed the 5' RACE reads anew with MiXCR; each CDR3 protein has one entry. The top ten hold 11% of the sample, which has around 200,000 distinct CDR3 sequences, around 30% seen once. The sample was PBMCs or a T cell subset sorted from them (not recorded which). These receptors were collected from an adult woman who had mild COVID-19 (a few samples of this study predate the infection). Cell type and time point are not known. CDR3s include the opening cysteine and the closing phenylalanine or tryptophan. The order of the fields is clone size, D gene, V gene, J gene, CDR3 DNA, CDR3 protein. The D gene is left open where the match is weak. Clone size appears in some rows only: once, few, many, or a class for an expanded clone.

size: NA
D: NA
V: TRBV5-1
J: TRBJ1-2
DNA: TGCGCCAGCAGCTTGGATGTCAGGGGTGGCTATGGCTACACCTTC
CDR3: CASSLDVRGGYGYTF

size: once
D: TRBD1
V: TRBV4-2
J: TRBJ2-5
DNA: TGTGCCAGCAGGACAGGGGGAGGGGAGACCCAGTACTTC
CDR3: CASRTGGGETQYF

size: NA
D: TRBD1
V: TRBV7-3
J: TRBJ2-1
DNA: TGTGCCAGCTCAGACAGGGACTCCTACAATGAGCAGTTCTTC
CDR3: CASSDRDSYNEQFF

size: few
D: NA
V: TRBV7-2
J: TRBJ2-1
DNA: TGTGCCAGCAGCTCCGAGCCCTCCTACAATGAGCAGTTCTTC
CDR3: CASSSEPSYNEQFF

size: few
D: NA
V: TRBV4-1
J: TRBJ2-2
DNA: TGCGCCAGCAGCCAAGTATCTAGCCTCGCCGGGGAGCTGTTTTTT
CDR3: CASSQVSSLAGELFF

size: NA
D: NA
V: TRBV15
J: TRBJ1-2
DNA: TGTGCCACCAGCAGTGCGTCCGGGGGCCCTGGCTACACCTTC
CDR3: CATSSASGGPGYTF

size: few
D: TRBD1
V: TRBV27
J: TRBJ1-5
DNA: TGTGCCAGCAGTTTATCGACAGGGAACAATCAGCCCCAGCATTTT
CDR3: CASSLSTGNNQPQHF

size: few
D: NA
V: TRBV5-1
J: TRBJ1-1
DNA: TGCGCCAGCAGCTTGGGCCAGTTTAACACTGAAGCTTTCTTT
CDR3: CASSLGQFNTEAFF

size: few
D: NA
V: TRBV29-1
J: TRBJ2-2
DNA: TGCAGCGTTGGAGGGGGCACCGGGGAGCTGTTTTTT
CDR3: CSVGGGTGELFF

size: NA
D: NA
V: TRBV7-9
J: TRBJ2-1
DNA: TGTGCCAGCAGCGTCGATGAGCAGTTCTTC
CDR3: CASSVDEQFF

size: NA
D: NA
V: TRBV7-2
J: TRBJ2-7
DNA: TGTGCCAGCAGCTTAGCGCTGGGCTACGAGCAGTACTTC
CDR3: CASSLALGYEQYF